This entry features one T cell receptor beta chain sequence. Its antigen is unidentified. The sample is drawn from a study of T cells in localized non-small cell lung cancer. The ends lost 6 bases at V and 6 bases at J; junction bases unmatched: 7. Germline CDR1 reads MDHEN; CDR2 reads SYDVKM. CDR3 length: 14 amino acids. Data came from immunoSEQ multiplex PCR; TCRdb stores just in-frame clones and leaves some out. Seen here are around 130,000 clones, roughly 90% observed once, and the top ten hold over 1.5%. Study findings and constraints: Elevated blood T cell density was associated with longer overall survival. Uninvolved adjacent lung showed peak T cell clonality, exceeding tumor. Only one tumor region was sequenced, so heterogeneity remains possible.

The origin of this receptor is an older female donor with stage I lung adenocarcinoma. This material consisted of peripheral blood, taken before any cancer treatment. The rearrangement joins TRBV28 to TRBJ2-2; 7 bases agree with TRBD1. DNA of the CDR3: TGTGCCAGCAGACCCGACAGGGTTGCCGGGGAGCTGTTTTTT. Protein product: CASRPDRVAGELFF.